This is a list of T cell receptor beta chains from one sample in a study of blood T cell repertoires in COVID-19. The data were produced by immunoSEQ multiplex PCR, yet TCRdb's version contains in-frame clones alone and is incomplete. The table has 100,000 or so clones, approximately 80% seen once. Sequencing used peripheral blood. The receptor source for this set is a man aged 65 to 85 with active or convalescent COVID-19. The CDR3 runs from the conserved cysteine through the conserved F or W. The D gene is left open where the match is weak. Size is omitted from some rows. Given values are once, few, many or a class for expanded clones.

CDR3 length	D gene	clone size	V gene	J gene	CDR3 DNA	CDR3 protein
18	TRBD1	.	TRBV25-1	TRBJ2-6	TGTGCCAGCAGTGCTGCACAGGGGATTATTGCTGGGGCCAACGTCCTGACTTTC	CASSAAQGIIAGANVLTF
16	TRBD2	few	TRBV4-1	TRBJ2-5	TGCGCCAGCAGCCCCAGCGGAAGCGGGGTTAAAGAGACCCAGTACTTC	CASSPSGSGVKETQYF
13	.	.	TRBV18	TRBJ1-1	TGTGCCAGCTCACCAACTAAGAACACTGAAGCTTTCTTT	CASSPTKNTEAFF
16	TRBD2	.	TRBV18	TRBJ2-1	TGTGCCAGCTCACCACCCCTAGCGGGAGGGAACAATGAGCAGTTCTTC	CASSPPLAGGNNEQFF
15	.	once	TRBV18	TRBJ2-3	TGTGCCAGCTCACCACAGCGGCAGGGGCCAGATACGCAGTATTTT	CASSPQRQGPDTQYF
16	.	.	TRBV7-4	TRBJ1-3	TGTGCCAGCAGCTCGCCGTATATGGCCACTGGAAACACCATATATTTT	CASSSPYMATGNTIYF
14	TRBD1	.	TRBV10-1	TRBJ2-7	TGCGCCAGCAGTGAAGGGACAGCACCTTACGAGCAGTACTTC	CASSEGTAPYEQYF
18	TRBD2	.	TRBV19	TRBJ2-1	TGTGCCAGTAGTAGGACCGCACAACTAGCGGGAGTAAGCGATGAGCAGTTCTTC	CASSRTAQLAGVSDEQFF
16	TRBD1	.	TRBV5-1	TRBJ2-1	TGCGCCAGCAGCTTGTTAGGGACAGGGGTGAGCAATGAGCAGTTCTTC	CASSLLGTGVSNEQFF
17	TRBD2	.	TRBV10-3	TRBJ2-3	TGTGCCATCAGTGAATCGTGGTCTAGCGGGCGCACAGATACGCAGTATTTT	CAISESWSSGRTDTQYF
14	TRBD1	.	TRBV5-1	TRBJ2-2	TGCGCCAGCAGCCCCACAGGGGGCTCCGGGGAGCTGTTTTTT	CASSPTGGSGELFF
14	.	few	TRBV19	TRBJ1-1	TGTGCCAGTAGTATTGTGGCGGGGAACACTGAAGCTTTCTTT	CASSIVAGNTEAFF
15	.	once	TRBV9	TRBJ1-5	TGTGCCAGCAGCGCTTCGGGTCTCTCGACGGGGCCCCAGCATTTT	CASSASGLSTGPQHF
16	TRBD1	.	TRBV6-6	TRBJ1-4	TGTGCCAGCAGTTACCCCTTGACAGGGACTAATGAAAAACTGTTTTTT	CASSYPLTGTNEKLFF
14	TRBD1	.	TRBV3-1/TRBV3-2	TRBJ1-2	TGTGCCAGCAGCCAACTGACAGGGGGTTATGGCTACACCTTC	CASSQLTGGYGYTF
14	TRBD2	once	TRBV5-1	TRBJ2-3	TGCGCCAGCAGGCAGACTAGCGGCACAGATACGCAGTATTTT	CASRQTSGTDTQYF
18	TRBD1	.	TRBV5-1	TRBJ2-3	TGCGCCAGCAGCTATGGACAGGGGGCGGCAGCGGCCACAGATACGCAGTATTTT	CASSYGQGAAAATDTQYF
15	TRBD1	.	TRBV9	TRBJ1-1	TGTGCCAGCAGCCACTCTTCCAGGGGGGTCACTGAAGCTTTCTTT	CASSHSSRGVTEAFF
14	TRBD1	.	TRBV30	TRBJ2-7	TGTGCCTGGAGTGGGGGGACAGGGGACAACGAGCAGTACTTC	CAWSGGTGDNEQYF
16	TRBD1	.	TRBV6-5	TRBJ1-1	TGTGCCAGCAGTTTCTTACCGGGACAGGGAACCGCTGAAGCTTTCTTT	CASSFLPGQGTAEAFF
13	.	.	TRBV28	TRBJ1-2	TGTGCCAGCAGTTTCGGCCACAGGTCTGGCTACACCTTC	CASSFGHRSGYTF
16	TRBD1	.	TRBV15	TRBJ1-4	TGTGCCACCAGCAGAACTGGACAGGGGGCCCGTGAAAAACTGTTTTTT	CATSRTGQGAREKLFF
15	.	.	TRBV18	TRBJ1-6	TGTGCCAGCTCACCTACGGACTTCACGGAATCACCCCTCCACTTT	CASSPTDFTESPLHF
14	.	.	TRBV3-1/TRBV3-2	TRBJ2-3	TGTGCCAGCAGCCCGGGACTCAGCACAGATACGCAGTATTTT	CASSPGLSTDTQYF
14	TRBD1	.	TRBV5-4	TRBJ1-6	TGTGCCAGCAGATCGGGACAGGGAGGTTCACCCCTCCACTTT	CASRSGQGGSPLHF
14	.	.	TRBV4-1	TRBJ1-1	TGCGCCAGCAGCCACCTGACGGAGGGCTCTGAAGCTTTCTTT	CASSHLTEGSEAFF
13	.	.	TRBV7-9	TRBJ2-7	TGTGCCAGCAGTTTAAGGGGAGGAGACGAGCAGTACTTC	CASSLRGGDEQYF
13	.	.	TRBV6-6	TRBJ1-4	TGTGCCAGCAGTCCCCGGGACTCTGAAAAACTGTTTTTT	CASSPRDSEKLFF
15	TRBD2	.	TRBV10-1	TRBJ2-1	TGCGCCAGCAGTGAGCGACTAGCGGGGAACAATGAGCAGTTCTTC	CASSERLAGNNEQFF
13	.	.	TRBV10-1	TRBJ1-1	TGCGCCAGCAGTGTTCAGCGGGGCACTGAAGCTTTCTTT	CASSVQRGTEAFF
12	.	.	TRBV30	TRBJ1-2	TGTGCCTGGAGTGGCGCTGTTGATGGCTACACCTTC	CAWSGAVDGYTF
13	.	many	TRBV11-2	TRBJ1-1	TGTGCCAGCAGCCGCGATCCAAACACTGAAGCTTTCTTT	CASSRDPNTEAFF
13	TRBD1	few	TRBV6-6	TRBJ1-1	TGTGCCAGCATAACAGGGGGGAGCTCTGAAGCTTTCTTT	CASITGGSSEAFF
15	TRBD1	.	TRBV13	TRBJ2-7	TGTGCCAGCAGCTGGACCGGGACAGGGTCCGGCGAGCAGTACTTC	CASSWTGTGSGEQYF
14	TRBD1	.	TRBV5-1	TRBJ2-7	TGCGCCAGCAGCCAACAGGGGACAAACTACGAGCAGTACTTC	CASSQQGTNYEQYF